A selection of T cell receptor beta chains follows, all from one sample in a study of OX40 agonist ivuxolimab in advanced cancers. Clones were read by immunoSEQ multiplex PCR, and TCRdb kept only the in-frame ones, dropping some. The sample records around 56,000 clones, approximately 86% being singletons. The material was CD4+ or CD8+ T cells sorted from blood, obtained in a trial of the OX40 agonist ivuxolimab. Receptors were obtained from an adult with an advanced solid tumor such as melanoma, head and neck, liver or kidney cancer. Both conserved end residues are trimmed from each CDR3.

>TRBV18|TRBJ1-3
ASSPGVHRNTIY
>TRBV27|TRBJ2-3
ASSPHTDTQY
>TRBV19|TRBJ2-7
ASSMAAFSYEQY
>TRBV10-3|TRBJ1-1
AISGDPQDILNTEAF
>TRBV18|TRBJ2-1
ASSGESSYNEQF
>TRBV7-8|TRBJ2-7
ASSLVRSSYEQY
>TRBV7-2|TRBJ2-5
ASSPLLGETQY
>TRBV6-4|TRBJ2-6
ASRAQGTGANVLT
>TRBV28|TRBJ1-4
ASTQSPGPWGEKLF
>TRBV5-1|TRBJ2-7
ASSFNLAGYEQY
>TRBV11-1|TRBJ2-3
ASSLGLRGQEDTQY
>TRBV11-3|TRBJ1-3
ASSLGAGPNTIY
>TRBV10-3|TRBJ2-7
ANGRSSYEQY
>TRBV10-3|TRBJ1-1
AISGNGFTEAF
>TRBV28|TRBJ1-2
ASSFGQGGYT
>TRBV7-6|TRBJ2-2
ASSRKTSGLPGELF
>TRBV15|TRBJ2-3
ATSRDPGGAGDTQY